This is a list of T cell receptor beta chains from one sample in a study of neurological immune-mediated disorders. TCRdb analysed the 5' RACE reads with MiXCR anew, one entry per CDR3 protein. The table lists around 78,000 distinct CDR3 sequences, roughly 17% of them singletons. Sequencing used PBMCs. The receptors here all came from a woman aged 40 to 50 in good health. CDR3s include the opening cysteine and the closing phenylalanine or tryptophan. D genes are given only for firm matches. Clone size is given for some rows only: seen once, a few or many times, or a class if the clone is expanded.

D gene: -
V gene: TRBV12-3/TRBV12-4
clone size: -
J gene: TRBJ1-5
CDR3 DNA: TGTGCCAGCAGCCAGGGAGAGGATCAGCCCCAGCATTTT
CDR3 protein: CASSQGEDQPQHF

D gene: TRBD2
V gene: TRBV6-5
clone size: many
J gene: TRBJ2-2
CDR3 DNA: TGTGCCAGCAGTTCCGAGTCAGCGGGGGCCTCGGTCGGGGAGCTGTTTTTT
CDR3 protein: CASSSESAGASVGELFF

D gene: TRBD2
V gene: TRBV20-1
clone size: many
J gene: TRBJ2-1
CDR3 DNA: TGCAGTGTTGCCGGGACTAGCGGGGGGGCTGGTGAGCAGTTCTTC
CDR3 protein: CSVAGTSGGAGEQFF

D gene: -
V gene: TRBV10-3
clone size: many
J gene: TRBJ1-3
CDR3 DNA: TGTGCCATCAGTGAGACAAAAGATCGGGCCATATATTTT
CDR3 protein: CAISETKDRAIYF

D gene: -
V gene: TRBV12-5
clone size: many
J gene: TRBJ2-2
CDR3 DNA: TGTGCTAGTGGTTTGGTACAACTTTTAAACACCGGGGAGCTGTTTTTT
CDR3 protein: CASGLVQLLNTGELFF

D gene: -
V gene: TRBV7-2
clone size: many
J gene: TRBJ2-5
CDR3 DNA: TGTGCCAGCAGCCCCTGGGGGACTCAAGAGACCCAGTACTTC
CDR3 protein: CASSPWGTQETQYF

D gene: TRBD2
V gene: TRBV6-5
clone size: -
J gene: TRBJ2-1
CDR3 DNA: TGTGCCAGCAGTTACTCACTCGGCGGGGGGTACAATGAGCAGTTCTTC
CDR3 protein: CASSYSLGGGYNEQFF

D gene: TRBD2
V gene: TRBV5-5
clone size: many
J gene: TRBJ2-7
CDR3 DNA: TGTGCCAGCAGCTTCGCCCCGGAGGCGGGGGGCTACGAGCAGTACTTC
CDR3 protein: CASSFAPEAGGYEQYF

D gene: -
V gene: TRBV24-1
clone size: many
J gene: TRBJ2-3
CDR3 DNA: TGTGCCACCAGTCTCGGGATTGATACGCAGTATTTT
CDR3 protein: CATSLGIDTQYF

D gene: -
V gene: TRBV2
clone size: -
J gene: TRBJ1-5
CDR3 DNA: TGTGCCAGCAGTGAAGCACGGATGAATCAGCCCCAGCATTTT
CDR3 protein: CASSEARMNQPQHF

D gene: -
V gene: TRBV27
clone size: few
J gene: TRBJ1-5
CDR3 DNA: TGTGCCAGCAGTCGCTACAGTGGCAACGGCAATCAGCCCCAGCATTTT
CDR3 protein: CASSRYSGNGNQPQHF

D gene: -
V gene: TRBV6-5
clone size: many
J gene: TRBJ2-2
CDR3 DNA: TGTGCCAGCAGTTCTTTTAGCACCGGGGAGCTGTTTTTT
CDR3 protein: CASSSFSTGELFF

D gene: -
V gene: TRBV9
clone size: many
J gene: TRBJ2-7
CDR3 DNA: TGTGCCAGCAGCGTAGCCCATCACAGGGAGATCGGCTACGAGCAGTACTTC
CDR3 protein: CASSVAHHREIGYEQYF

D gene: -
V gene: TRBV5-1
clone size: many
J gene: TRBJ2-5
CDR3 DNA: TGCGCCAGCAGCCCGACTAATGGGGGGCACGGAGAGACCCAGTACTTC
CDR3 protein: CASSPTNGGHGETQYF

D gene: -
V gene: TRBV10-3
clone size: many
J gene: TRBJ1-4
CDR3 DNA: TGTGCCATCAGTGGGACTAATGAAAAACTGTTTTTT
CDR3 protein: CAISGTNEKLFF

D gene: -
V gene: TRBV20-1
clone size: -
J gene: TRBJ1-1
CDR3 DNA: TGCAGTGCTACAGTCGACCCACACGCTTTCTTT
CDR3 protein: CSATVDPHAFF

D gene: TRBD1
V gene: TRBV18
clone size: -
J gene: TRBJ1-3
CDR3 DNA: TGTGCCAGCTCACCAACTACAGGGGACGGAAACACCATATATTTT
CDR3 protein: CASSPTTGDGNTIYF

D gene: -
V gene: TRBV7-8
clone size: few
J gene: TRBJ2-1
CDR3 DNA: TGTGCCAGCAGCCCAATAGGGGGACCGCACAATGAGCAGTTCTTC
CDR3 protein: CASSPIGGPHNEQFF

D gene: TRBD1
V gene: TRBV20-1
clone size: many
J gene: TRBJ2-7
CDR3 DNA: TGCAGTGCTCTAGACAGGGTTGGCTCCTACGAGCAGTACTTC
CDR3 protein: CSALDRVGSYEQYF

D gene: -
V gene: TRBV30
clone size: few
J gene: TRBJ2-5
CDR3 DNA: TGTGCCTGGAGTGTATTGGGGGGGCCAGAGACCCAGTACTTC
CDR3 protein: CAWSVLGGPETQYF

D gene: -
V gene: TRBV5-1
clone size: many
J gene: TRBJ2-2
CDR3 DNA: TGCGCCAGCAGCTTGGGGCAGGGGAGCACCGGGGAGCTGTTTTTT
CDR3 protein: CASSLGQGSTGELFF

D gene: -
V gene: TRBV20-1
clone size: many
J gene: TRBJ1-6
CDR3 DNA: TGCAGTGCTAGAGCTAGGAATTCACCCCTCCACTTT
CDR3 protein: CSARARNSPLHF

D gene: -
V gene: TRBV5-1
clone size: many
J gene: TRBJ1-1
CDR3 DNA: TGCGCCAGCAGCTTGGGCTACAGCAACACTGAAGCTTTCTTT
CDR3 protein: CASSLGYSNTEAFF

D gene: TRBD1
V gene: TRBV6-2/TRBV6-3
clone size: many
J gene: TRBJ1-2
CDR3 DNA: TGTGCCAGCAGGGCCTGGGACAGCACCCTCTATGGCTACACCTTC
CDR3 protein: CASRAWDSTLYGYTF

D gene: TRBD1
V gene: TRBV10-3
clone size: few
J gene: TRBJ2-1
CDR3 DNA: TGTGCCATCATTGACCCGGGACAGGGGCACAATGAGCAGTTCTTC
CDR3 protein: CAIIDPGQGHNEQFF

D gene: -
V gene: TRBV5-1
clone size: -
J gene: TRBJ2-2
CDR3 DNA: TGCGCCAGCAGCTTGGTTCCAGGGGGGCCCGGGGAGCTGTTTTTT
CDR3 protein: CASSLVPGGPGELFF

D gene: -
V gene: TRBV19
clone size: few
J gene: TRBJ1-1
CDR3 DNA: TGTGCCAGTAACTATAACCCAGGGGCCGATGAAGCTTTCTTT
CDR3 protein: CASNYNPGADEAFF

D gene: -
V gene: TRBV5-1
clone size: medium-sized
J gene: TRBJ1-2
CDR3 DNA: TGCGCCAGCAGCGACAGCCCACAGGTAGCTAACTATGGCTACACCTTC
CDR3 protein: CASSDSPQVANYGYTF

D gene: -
V gene: TRBV5-1
clone size: -
J gene: TRBJ2-3
CDR3 DNA: TGCGCCAGCAGCTTGGCCTCGGGGACTCCGCGGGATACGCAGTATTTT
CDR3 protein: CASSLASGTPRDTQYF

D gene: TRBD1
V gene: TRBV5-1
clone size: -
J gene: TRBJ1-4
CDR3 DNA: TGCGCCAGCAGCTTTAACAGGGGGAACGCTAATGAAAAACTGTTTTTT
CDR3 protein: CASSFNRGNANEKLFF

D gene: -
V gene: TRBV20-1
clone size: many
J gene: TRBJ2-7
CDR3 DNA: TGCAGTGCTAAACCGGGACTGGGCTCCTACGAGCAGTACTTC
CDR3 protein: CSAKPGLGSYEQYF

D gene: -
V gene: TRBV28
clone size: many
J gene: TRBJ1-2
CDR3 DNA: TGTGCCAGCAGCTTGCCCTCCACAGGCCAGGGCTACACCTTC
CDR3 protein: CASSLPSTGQGYTF

D gene: -
V gene: TRBV5-1
clone size: many
J gene: TRBJ2-5
CDR3 DNA: TGCGCCAGCAGCTTGGGGCAGGAGGGGGAGACCCAGTACTTC
CDR3 protein: CASSLGQEGETQYF

D gene: -
V gene: TRBV3-1
clone size: -
J gene: TRBJ2-7
CDR3 DNA: TGTGTCAGCAGCCAAGATGAGAGGGGAACTAATTACGAGCAGTACTTC
CDR3 protein: CVSSQDERGTNYEQYF

D gene: TRBD1
V gene: TRBV19
clone size: -
J gene: TRBJ1-1
CDR3 DNA: TGTGCCAGTAGTATGGATCCAGCAGGGGGAACTGAAGCTTTCTTT
CDR3 protein: CASSMDPAGGTEAFF

D gene: TRBD1
V gene: TRBV25-1
clone size: -
J gene: TRBJ1-3
CDR3 DNA: TGTGCCAGCACCCCGTCTAAGGGACAGGGAAGCGGAAACACCATATATTTT
CDR3 protein: CASTPSKGQGSGNTIYF

D gene: -
V gene: TRBV6-5
clone size: -
J gene: TRBJ1-4
CDR3 DNA: TGTGCCAGCAGAGTTGGACGGAATGAAAAACTGTTTTTT
CDR3 protein: CASRVGRNEKLFF